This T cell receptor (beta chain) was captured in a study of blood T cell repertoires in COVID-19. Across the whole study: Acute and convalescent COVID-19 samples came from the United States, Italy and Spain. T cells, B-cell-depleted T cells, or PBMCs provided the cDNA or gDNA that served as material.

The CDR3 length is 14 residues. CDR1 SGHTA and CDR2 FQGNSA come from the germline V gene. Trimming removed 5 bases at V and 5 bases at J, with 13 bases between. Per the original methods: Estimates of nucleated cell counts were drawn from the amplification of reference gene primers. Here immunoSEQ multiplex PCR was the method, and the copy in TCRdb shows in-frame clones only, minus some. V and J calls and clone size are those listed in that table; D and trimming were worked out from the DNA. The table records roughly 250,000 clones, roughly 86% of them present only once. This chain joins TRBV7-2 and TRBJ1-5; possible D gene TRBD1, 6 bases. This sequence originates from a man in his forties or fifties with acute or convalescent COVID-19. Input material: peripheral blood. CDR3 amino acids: CASSDGQRHQPQHF. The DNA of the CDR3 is TGTGCCAGCAGCGATGGACAGAGGCATCAGCCCCAGCATTTT.